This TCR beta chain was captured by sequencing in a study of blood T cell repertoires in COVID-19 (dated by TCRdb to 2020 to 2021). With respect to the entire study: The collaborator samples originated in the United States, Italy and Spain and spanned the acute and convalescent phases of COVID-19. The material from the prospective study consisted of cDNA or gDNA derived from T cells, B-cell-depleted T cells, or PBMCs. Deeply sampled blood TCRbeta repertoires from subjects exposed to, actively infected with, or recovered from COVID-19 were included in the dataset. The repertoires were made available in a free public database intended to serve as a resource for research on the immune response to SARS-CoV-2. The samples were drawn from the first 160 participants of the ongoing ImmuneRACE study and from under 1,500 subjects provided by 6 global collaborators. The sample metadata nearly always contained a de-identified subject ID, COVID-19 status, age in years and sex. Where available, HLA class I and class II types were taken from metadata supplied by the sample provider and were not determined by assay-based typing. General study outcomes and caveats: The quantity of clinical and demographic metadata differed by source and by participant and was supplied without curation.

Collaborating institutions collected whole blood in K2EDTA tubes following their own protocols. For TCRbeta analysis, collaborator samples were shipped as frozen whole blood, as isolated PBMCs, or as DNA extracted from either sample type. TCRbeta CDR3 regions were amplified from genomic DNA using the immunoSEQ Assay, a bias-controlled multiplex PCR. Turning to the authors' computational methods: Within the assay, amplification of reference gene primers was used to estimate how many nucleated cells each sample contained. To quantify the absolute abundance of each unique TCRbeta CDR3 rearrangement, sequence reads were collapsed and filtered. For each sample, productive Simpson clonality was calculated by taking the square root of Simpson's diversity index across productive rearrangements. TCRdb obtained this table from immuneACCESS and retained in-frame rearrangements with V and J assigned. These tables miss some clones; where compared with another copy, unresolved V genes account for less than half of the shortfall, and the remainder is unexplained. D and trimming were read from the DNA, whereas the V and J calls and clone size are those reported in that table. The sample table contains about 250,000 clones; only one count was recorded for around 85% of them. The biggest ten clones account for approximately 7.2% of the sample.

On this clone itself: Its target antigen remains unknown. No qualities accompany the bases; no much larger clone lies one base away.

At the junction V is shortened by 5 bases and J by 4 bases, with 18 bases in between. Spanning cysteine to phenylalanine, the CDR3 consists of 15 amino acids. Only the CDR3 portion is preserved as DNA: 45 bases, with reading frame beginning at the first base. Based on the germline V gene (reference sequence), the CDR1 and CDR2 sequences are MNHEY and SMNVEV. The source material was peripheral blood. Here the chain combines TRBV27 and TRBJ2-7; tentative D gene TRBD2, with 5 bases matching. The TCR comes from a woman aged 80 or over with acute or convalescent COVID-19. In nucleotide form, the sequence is TGTGCCAGCAGTACAGAGAGCGGTAGAAAGTACGAGCAGTACTTC. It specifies CASSTESGRKYEQYF.